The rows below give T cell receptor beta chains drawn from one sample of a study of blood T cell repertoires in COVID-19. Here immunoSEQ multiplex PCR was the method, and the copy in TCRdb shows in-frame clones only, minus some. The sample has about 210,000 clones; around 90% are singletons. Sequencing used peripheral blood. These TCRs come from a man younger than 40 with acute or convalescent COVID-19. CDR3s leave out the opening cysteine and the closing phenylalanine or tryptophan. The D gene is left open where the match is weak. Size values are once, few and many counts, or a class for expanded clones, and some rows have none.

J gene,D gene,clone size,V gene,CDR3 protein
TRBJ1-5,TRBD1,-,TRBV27,ASKDGQGAWNQPQH
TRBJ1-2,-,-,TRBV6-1,ASSEAPGSYGYT
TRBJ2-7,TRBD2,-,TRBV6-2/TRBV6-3,ASSSRASGSPREQY
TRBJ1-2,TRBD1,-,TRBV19,ASSIGGQTFKGYT
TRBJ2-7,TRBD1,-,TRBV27,ASSLSPVAGTGSYEQY
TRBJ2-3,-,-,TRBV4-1,ASSQGGLRSSTDTQY
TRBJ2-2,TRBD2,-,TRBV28,ASSLFASGNTGELF
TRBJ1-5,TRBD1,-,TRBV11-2,ASSFAGGHQPQH
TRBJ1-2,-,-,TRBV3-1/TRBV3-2,ASSQAGARGSIDYGYT
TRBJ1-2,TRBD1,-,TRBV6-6,ASSTLQGEYYGYT
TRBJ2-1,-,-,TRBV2,ASSAPLRSDEQF
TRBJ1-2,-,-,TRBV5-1,ASSASQGANYGYT
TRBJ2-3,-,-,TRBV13,ASSTRQKRGDTQY
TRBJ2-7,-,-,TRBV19,ASSMSRDISYEQY
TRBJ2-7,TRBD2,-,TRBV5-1,ASSLWGGVTYEQY
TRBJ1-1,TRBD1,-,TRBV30,AWSLTGVGEAF
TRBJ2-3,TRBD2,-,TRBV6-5,ASAYSSGSTDTQY
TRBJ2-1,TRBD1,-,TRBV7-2,ASSLGLRQGYNEQF
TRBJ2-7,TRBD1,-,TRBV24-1,ATSDLTGGNEQY
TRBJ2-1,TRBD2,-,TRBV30,AWGVDGTSDYNEQF
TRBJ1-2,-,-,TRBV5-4,ASSLAPGVRGYT
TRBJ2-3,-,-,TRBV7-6,ASSFLGADTQY
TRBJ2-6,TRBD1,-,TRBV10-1,ASRDRDRAPGANVLT
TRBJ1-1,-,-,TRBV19,ASSIDGVRVDTEAF
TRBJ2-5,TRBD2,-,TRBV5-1,ASSAGVAAETQY
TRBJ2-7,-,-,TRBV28,ASSLSATYEQY
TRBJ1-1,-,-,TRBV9,ASSVGPMNTEAF
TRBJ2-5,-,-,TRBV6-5,ASSYSSFRSQETQY
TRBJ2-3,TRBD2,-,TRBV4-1,ASSVSGGASTDTQY
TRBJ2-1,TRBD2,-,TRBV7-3,ASSFSGGAYNEQF
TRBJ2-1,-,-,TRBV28,ASSSSPTGNEQF
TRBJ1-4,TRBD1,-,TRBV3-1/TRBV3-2,ASSQQRRDRLRHNEKLF
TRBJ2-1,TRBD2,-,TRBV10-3,AISEGLGRSEQF
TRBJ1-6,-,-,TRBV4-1,ASSQDRVENNSPLH
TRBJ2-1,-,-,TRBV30,AWSVGGNYDEQF
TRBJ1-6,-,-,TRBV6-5,ASSYGRGQYNSPLH
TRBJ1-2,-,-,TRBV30,AWSLGGAYGYT
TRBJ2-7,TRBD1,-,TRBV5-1,ASSEIPGTGSYEQY
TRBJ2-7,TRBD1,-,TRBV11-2,ASSPGTARYEQY
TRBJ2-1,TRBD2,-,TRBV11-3,ASSALAGGSEQF
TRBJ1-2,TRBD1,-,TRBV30,AWSRTGIGYT
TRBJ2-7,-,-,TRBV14,ASSRNRGASRYEQY
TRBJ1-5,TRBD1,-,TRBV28,ASSSPGQGSIQPQH
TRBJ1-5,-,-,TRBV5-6,ASSRQVHHSNQPQH
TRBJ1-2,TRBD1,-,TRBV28,ASSSPGGGGYGYT
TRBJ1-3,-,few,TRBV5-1,ASSFGQSISENTIY
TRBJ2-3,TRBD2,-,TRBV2,ASRQITGTSLLEWSDTQY
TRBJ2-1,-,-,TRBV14,ASSQDRGLYYYNEQF
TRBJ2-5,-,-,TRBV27,ASSFVGGETQY
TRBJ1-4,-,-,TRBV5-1,ASTSGATNEKLF
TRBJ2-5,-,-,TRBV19,ASSGFGETQY
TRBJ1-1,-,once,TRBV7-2,ASSLAPGRPKGDTEAF
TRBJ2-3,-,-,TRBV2,ASSEFGGYSTDTQY